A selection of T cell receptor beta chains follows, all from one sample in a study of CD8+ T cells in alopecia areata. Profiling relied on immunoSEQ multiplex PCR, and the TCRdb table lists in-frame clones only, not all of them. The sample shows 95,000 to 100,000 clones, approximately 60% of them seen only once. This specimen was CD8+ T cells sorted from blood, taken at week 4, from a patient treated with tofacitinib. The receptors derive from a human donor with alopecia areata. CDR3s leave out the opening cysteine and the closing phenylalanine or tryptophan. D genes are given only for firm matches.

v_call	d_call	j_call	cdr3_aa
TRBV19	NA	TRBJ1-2	ASSPSGSYGYT
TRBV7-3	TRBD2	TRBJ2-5	ASSLSAVGGMPETQY
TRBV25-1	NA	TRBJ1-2	ASTWGDGYT
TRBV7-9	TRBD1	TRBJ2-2	ASSLVGQGEAGELF
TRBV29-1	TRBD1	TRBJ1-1	SVTLQGLNTEAF
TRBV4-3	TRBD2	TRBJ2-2	ASSQEGPVGRGPDTGELF
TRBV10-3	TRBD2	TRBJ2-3	AIRSGGASSTDTQY
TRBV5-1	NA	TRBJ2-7	ASSLGQAAYEQY
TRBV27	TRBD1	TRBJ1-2	ASSSSTGGDGYT
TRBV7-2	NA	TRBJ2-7	ASTPPSRTYEQY
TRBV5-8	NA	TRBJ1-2	ASSAEGGLYGYT
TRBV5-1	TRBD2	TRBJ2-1	ASSLAVGTSGYNEQF
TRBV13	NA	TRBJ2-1	ASSGPNNEQF
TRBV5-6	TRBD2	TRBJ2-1	ASSLGTSRLAANEQF
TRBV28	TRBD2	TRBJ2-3	ASSSYLSGISTDTQY
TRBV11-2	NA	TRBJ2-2	ASSLGHNTGELF
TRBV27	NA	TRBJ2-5	ASSLTPGASEQETQY
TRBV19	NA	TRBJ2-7	ASSSELSSYEQY
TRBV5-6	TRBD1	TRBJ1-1	ASSLNRGWNTEAF
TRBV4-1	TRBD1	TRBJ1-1	ASSRPDRANTEAF